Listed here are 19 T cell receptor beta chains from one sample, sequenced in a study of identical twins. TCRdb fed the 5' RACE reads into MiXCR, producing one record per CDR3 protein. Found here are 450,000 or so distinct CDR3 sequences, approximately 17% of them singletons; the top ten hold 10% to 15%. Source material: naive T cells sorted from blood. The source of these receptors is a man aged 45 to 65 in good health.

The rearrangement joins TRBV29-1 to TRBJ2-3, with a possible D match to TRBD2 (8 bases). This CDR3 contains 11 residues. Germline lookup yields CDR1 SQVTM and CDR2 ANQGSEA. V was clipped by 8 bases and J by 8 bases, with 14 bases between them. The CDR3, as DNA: TGCAGCTTCGGGGGGGACAGTACGCAGTATTTT. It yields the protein CSFGGDSTQYF.

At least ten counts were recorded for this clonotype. The CDR3 region has the DNA TGTGCCAGCAGCAACCGGGACAGGGGCCTGTTTTTT. This sequence encodes CASSNRDRGLFF. The chain has TRBV25-1 and TRBJ1-4, with 10 nucleotides matching TRBD1. Germline loops: CDR1 MGHDK, CDR2 SYGVNS. Trimming at V came to 6 bases and at J to 14 bases, leaving 6 bases not matched to a gene. The CDR3 length is 12 residues.

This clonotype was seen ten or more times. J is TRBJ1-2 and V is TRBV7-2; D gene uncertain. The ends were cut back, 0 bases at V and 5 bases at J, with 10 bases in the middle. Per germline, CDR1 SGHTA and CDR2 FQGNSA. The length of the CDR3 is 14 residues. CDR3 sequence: CASSLARGSYGYTF. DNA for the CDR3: TGTGCCAGCAGCTTAGCCCGGGGATCTTATGGCTACACCTTC.

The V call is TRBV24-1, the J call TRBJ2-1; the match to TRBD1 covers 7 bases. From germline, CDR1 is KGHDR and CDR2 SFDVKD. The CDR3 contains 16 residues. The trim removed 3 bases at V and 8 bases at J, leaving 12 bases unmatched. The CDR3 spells CATSDPRGFGIDEQFF. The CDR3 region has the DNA TGTGCCACCAGTGATCCCAGGGGGTTCGGGATAGATGAGCAGTTCTTC.

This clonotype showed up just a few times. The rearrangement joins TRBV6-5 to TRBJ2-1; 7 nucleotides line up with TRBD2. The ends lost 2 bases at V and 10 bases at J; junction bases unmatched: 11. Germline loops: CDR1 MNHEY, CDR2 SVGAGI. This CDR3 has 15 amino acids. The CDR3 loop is CASSYVGGTLPEQFF. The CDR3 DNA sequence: TGTGCCAGCAGTTACGTGGGAGGGACCCTTCCCGAGCAGTTCTTC.

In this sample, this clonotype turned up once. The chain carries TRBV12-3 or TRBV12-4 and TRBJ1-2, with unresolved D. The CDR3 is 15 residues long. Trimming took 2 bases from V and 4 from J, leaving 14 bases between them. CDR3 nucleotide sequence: TGTGCCAGCAGTTTACCACGGACCGCAGGCTATGGCTACACCTTC. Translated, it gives CASSLPRTAGYGYTF.

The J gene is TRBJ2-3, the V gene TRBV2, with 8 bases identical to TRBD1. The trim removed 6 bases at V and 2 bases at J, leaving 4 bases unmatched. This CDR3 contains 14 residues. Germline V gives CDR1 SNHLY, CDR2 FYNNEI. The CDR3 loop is CASRDRDTTDTQYF. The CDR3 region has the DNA TGTGCCAGCAGGGACAGGGATACCACAGATACGCAGTATTTT.

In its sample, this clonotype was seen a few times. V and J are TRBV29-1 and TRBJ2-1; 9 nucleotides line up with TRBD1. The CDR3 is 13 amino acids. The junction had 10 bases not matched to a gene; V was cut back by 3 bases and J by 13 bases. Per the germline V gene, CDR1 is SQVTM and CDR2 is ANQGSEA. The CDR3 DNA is TGCAGCGTTGACAGGACAGGGGTTTTTATCCAGTTCTTC. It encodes CSVDRTGVFIQFF.

This CDR3 is CASSLSSVNTEAFF. DNA of the CDR3: TGTGCCAGCAGTTTAAGTTCGGTGAACACTGAAGCTTTCTTT. The gene calls are TRBV27 and TRBJ1-1; no clear D gene. CDR3 size: 14 residues. The V gene's germline CDR1 is MNHEY and CDR2 SMNVEV (reference sequence). The V end was cut by 2 bases, the J end by 0 bases, with 7 bases between.

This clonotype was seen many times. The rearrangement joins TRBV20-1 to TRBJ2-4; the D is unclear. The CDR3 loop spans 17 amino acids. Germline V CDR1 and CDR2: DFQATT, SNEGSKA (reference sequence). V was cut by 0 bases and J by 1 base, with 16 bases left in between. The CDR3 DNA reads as TGCAGTGCTAGAGATCAGAGCGCCCTACCTGCCAAAAACATTCAGTACTTC. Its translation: CSARDQSALPAKNIQYF.

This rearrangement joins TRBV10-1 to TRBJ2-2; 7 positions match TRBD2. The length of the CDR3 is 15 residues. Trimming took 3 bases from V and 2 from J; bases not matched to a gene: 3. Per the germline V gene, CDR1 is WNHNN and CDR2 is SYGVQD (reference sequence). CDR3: CASSEGGSNTGELFF. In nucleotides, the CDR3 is TGCGCCAGCAGTGAAGGCGGGAGCAACACCGGGGAGCTGTTTTTT.

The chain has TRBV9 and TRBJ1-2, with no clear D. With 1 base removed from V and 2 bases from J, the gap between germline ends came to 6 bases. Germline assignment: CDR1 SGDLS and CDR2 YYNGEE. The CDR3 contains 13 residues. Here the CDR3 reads CASSVSGNYGYTF. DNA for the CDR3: TGTGCCAGCAGCGTATCCGGGAACTATGGCTACACCTTC.

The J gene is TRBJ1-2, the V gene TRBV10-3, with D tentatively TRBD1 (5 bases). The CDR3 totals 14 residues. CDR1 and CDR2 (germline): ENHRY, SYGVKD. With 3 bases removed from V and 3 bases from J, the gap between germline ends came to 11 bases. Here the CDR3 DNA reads TGTGCCATCAGTGATTTAAGGGGCCACTATGGCTACACCTTC. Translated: CAISDLRGHYGYTF.

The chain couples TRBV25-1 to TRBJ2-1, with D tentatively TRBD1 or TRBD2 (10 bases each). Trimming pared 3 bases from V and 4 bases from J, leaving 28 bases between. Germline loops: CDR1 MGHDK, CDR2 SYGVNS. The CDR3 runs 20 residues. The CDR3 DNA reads TGTGCCAGCAGTGAGGGGGACAGGGGTTTGCTAGCGGGGGAGTACAATGAGCAGTTCTTC. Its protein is CASSEGDRGLLAGEYNEQFF.

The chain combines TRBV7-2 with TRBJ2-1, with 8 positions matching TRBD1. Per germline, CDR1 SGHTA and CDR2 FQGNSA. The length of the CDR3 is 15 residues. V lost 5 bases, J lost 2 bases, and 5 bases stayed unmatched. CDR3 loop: CASSIPGQAYNEQFF. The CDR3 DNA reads TGTGCCAGCAGCATACCGGGACAGGCCTACAATGAGCAGTTCTTC.

This CDR3 is CASTEGRGQTDTQYF. CDR3 bases: TGTGCCAGCACCGAAGGCAGGGGGCAGACAGATACGCAGTATTTT. This chain joins TRBV12-3 or TRBV12-4 and TRBJ2-3; 8 nucleotides line up with TRBD1. The CDR3 has 15 residues. V lost 7 bases, J lost 3 bases, and 9 bases stayed unmatched.

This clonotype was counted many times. The CDR3 DNA sequence: TGCAGTGCTAGAGTTACAGGGGTCCCGAACACCGGGGAGCTGTTTTTT. Translation gives CSARVTGVPNTGELFF. The chain employs TRBV20-1 and TRBJ2-2; 7 nucleotides match TRBD1. The V segment lost 1 base and the J segment 0 bases; nucleotides outside the gene matches: 5. Germline-derived CDR1 and CDR2 are DFQATT and SNEGSKA (reference sequence). The CDR3 loop spans 16 amino acids.

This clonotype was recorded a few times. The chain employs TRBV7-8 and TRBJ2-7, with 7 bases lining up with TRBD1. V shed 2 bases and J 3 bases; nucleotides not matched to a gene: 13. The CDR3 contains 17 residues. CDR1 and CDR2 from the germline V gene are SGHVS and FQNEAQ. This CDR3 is CASSLSVTGRLGYEQYF. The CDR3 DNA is TGTGCCAGCAGCTTATCCGTGACAGGGCGTCTCGGCTACGAGCAGTACTTC.

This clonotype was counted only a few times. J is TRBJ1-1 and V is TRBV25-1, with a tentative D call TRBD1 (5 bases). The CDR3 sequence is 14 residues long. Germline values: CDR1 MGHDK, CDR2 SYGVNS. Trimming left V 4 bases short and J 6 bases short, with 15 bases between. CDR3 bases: TGTGCCAGCAGTGGGGGACCGTCCGCCCCTGAAGCTTTCTTT. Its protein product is CASSGGPSAPEAFF.